This T cell receptor (beta chain) is from a study of early T cells in non-severe SARS-CoV-2 infection. From the 5' RACE reads, TCRdb called clonotypes with MiXCR, one entry per CDR3 protein. The profile covers tens of thousands of distinct CDR3 sequences, with roughly 13% appearing a single time and around 1.5% taken by the ten largest. This clonotype was counted at least ten times. Germline V gene data show CDR1 as LGHNA and CDR2 as YSLEER. Trimming cost V 3 bases and J 2 bases; bases outside gene matches: 10. CDR3 length: 16 residues. The sequence derives from an adult who was a healthcare worker with PCR-confirmed SARS-CoV-2 infection or an uninfected control (not recorded which). This sequence joins TRBV4-3 and TRBJ2-7; 7 bases align to TRBD1. Sequencing used whole blood, obtained at baseline. The CDR3 protein is CASSQFYRGVTYEQYF. The CDR3 DNA follows: TGCGCCAGCAGCCAGTTTTACAGGGGAGTTACCTACGAGCAGTACTTC.